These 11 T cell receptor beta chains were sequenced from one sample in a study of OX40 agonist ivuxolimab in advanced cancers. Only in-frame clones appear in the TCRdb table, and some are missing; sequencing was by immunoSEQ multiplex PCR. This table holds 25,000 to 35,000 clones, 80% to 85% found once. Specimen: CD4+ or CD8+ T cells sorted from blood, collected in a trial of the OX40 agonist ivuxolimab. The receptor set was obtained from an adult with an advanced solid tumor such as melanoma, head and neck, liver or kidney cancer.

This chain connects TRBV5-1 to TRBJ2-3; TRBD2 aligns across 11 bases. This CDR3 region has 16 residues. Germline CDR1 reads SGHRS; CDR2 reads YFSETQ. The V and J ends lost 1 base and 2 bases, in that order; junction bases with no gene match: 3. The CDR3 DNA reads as TGCGCCAGCAGCTTGCTGACTAGCGGGGACACAGATACGCAGTATTTT. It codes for CASSLLTSGDTDTQYF.

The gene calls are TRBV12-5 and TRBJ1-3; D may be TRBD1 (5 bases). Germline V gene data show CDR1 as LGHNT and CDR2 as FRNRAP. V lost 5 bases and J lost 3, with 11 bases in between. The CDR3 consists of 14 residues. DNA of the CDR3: TGTGCTAGTGGTACCCGGGACTTTGGAAACACCATATATTTT. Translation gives CASGTRDFGNTIYF. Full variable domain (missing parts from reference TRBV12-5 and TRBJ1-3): DARVTQTPRHKVTEMGQEVTMRCQPILGHNTVFWYRQTMMQGLELLAYFRNRAPLDDSGMPKDRFSAEMPDATLATLKIQPSEPRDSAVYFCASGTRDFGNTIYFGEGSWLTVV.

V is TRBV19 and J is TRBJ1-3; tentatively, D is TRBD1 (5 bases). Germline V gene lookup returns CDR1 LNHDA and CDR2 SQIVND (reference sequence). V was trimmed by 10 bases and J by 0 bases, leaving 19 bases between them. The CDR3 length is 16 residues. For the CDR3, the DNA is TGTGCCATAAGACGGGGACCTGAGAGCTCTGGAAACACCATATATTTT. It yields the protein CAIRRGPESSGNTIYF. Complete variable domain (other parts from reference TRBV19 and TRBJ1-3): DGGITQSPKYLFRKEGQNVTLSCEQNLNHDAMYWYRQDPGQGLRLIYYSQIVNDFQKGDIAEGYSVSREKKESFPLTVTSAQKNPTAFYLCAIRRGPESSGNTIYFGEGSWLTVV.

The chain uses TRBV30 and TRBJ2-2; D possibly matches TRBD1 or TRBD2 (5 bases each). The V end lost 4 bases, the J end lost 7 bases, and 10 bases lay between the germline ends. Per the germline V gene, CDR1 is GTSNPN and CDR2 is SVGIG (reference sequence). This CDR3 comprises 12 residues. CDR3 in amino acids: CAWTPRGGELFF. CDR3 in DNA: TGTGCCTGGACCCCGAGGGGCGGGGAGCTGTTTTTT.

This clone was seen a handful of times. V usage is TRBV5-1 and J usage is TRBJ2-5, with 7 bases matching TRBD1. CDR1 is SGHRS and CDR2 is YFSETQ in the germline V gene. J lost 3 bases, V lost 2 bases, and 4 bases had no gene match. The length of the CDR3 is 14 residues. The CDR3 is CASSLDTGEETQYF. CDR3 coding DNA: TGCGCCAGCAGCTTAGACACAGGGGAAGAGACCCAGTACTTC.

CDR3 sequence reads: CAAAGGSYEQYF. The CDR3 nucleotides read TGTGCCGCGGCCGGGGGAAGCTACGAGCAGTACTTC. The J gene is TRBJ2-7, the V gene TRBV2, with TRBD2 as a possible D gene (6 bases). This CDR3 is 12 amino acids long. CDR1 and CDR2 from the germline V gene are SNHLY and FYNNEI. The germline V and J ends were trimmed by 11 bases and 3 bases, with 14 bases remaining between them.

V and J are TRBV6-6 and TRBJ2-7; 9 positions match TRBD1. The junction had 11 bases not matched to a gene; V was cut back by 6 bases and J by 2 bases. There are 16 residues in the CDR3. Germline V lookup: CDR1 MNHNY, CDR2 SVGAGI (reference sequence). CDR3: CASSYTPGQGPYEQYF. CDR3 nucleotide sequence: TGTGCCAGCAGCTATACACCGGGACAGGGTCCCTACGAGCAGTACTTC.

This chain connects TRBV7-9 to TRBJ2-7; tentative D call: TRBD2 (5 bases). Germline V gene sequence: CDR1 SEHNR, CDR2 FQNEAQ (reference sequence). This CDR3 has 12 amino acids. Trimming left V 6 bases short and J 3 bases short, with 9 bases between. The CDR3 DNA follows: TGTGCCAGCAGTCCCGGGAACTACGAGCAGTACTTC. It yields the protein CASSPGNYEQYF.

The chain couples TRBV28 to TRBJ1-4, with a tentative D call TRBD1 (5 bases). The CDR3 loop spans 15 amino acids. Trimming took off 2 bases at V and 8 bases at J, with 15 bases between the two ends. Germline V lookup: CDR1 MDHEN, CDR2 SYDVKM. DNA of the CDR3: TGTGCCAGCAGTTTACGGGGGGACGATTTCGAAAAACTGTTTTTT. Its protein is CASSLRGDDFEKLFF.

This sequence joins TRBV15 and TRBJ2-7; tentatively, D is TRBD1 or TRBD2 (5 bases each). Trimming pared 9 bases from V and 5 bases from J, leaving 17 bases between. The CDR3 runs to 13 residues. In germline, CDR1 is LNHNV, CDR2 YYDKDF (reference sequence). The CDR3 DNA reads TGTGCCACTGCCTGGTCGGGGCAACACGAGCAGTACTTC. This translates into CATAWSGQHEQYF.

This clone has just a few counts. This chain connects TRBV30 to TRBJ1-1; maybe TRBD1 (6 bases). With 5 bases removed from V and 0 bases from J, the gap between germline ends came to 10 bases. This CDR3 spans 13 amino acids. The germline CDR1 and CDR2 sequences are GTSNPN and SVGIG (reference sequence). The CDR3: CAWPGVVNTEAFF. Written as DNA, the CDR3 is TGTGCCTGGCCAGGGGTGGTGAACACTGAAGCTTTCTTT.